These 25 T cell receptor beta chains originate from one sample sequenced in a study of regulatory T cells in long-lasting Graves disease. Time point denoted: persistent/refractory GD, antithyroid drugs over 5 years with positive TRAb. RNA extracted from PBMCs served as the sequencing template. Arm-PCR with iRepertoire HTBI primers amplified the CDR3 regions for these TCR beta libraries. TCRdb reprocessed the multiplex PCR reads with MiXCR, giving one entry per CDR3 protein. The sample carries some 340,000 distinct CDR3 sequences, 20% to 25% recorded once. This specimen was peripheral blood mononuclear cells (PBMCs), taken when the disease was refractory, from a patient treated with antithyroid drugs. Receptors originate from a woman aged 40 to 50 with Graves disease.

This chain joins TRBV5-1 and TRBJ1-5, with TRBD1 as a possible D gene (5 bases). CDR3 size: 15 residues. Germline V gene data show CDR1 as SGHRS and CDR2 as YFSETQ. V was shortened by 6 bases and J by 5 bases, with 18 bases between the two germline ends. This CDR3 reads CASTLAPGAHQPQHF. The CDR3 bases are TGCGCCAGCACCCTGGCACCCGGGGCCCATCAGCCCCAGCATTTT.

This clonotype was seen ten or more times. The J gene is TRBJ2-5, the V gene TRBV20-1; a possible D gene is TRBD1 (7 bases). This CDR3 region has 14 residues. Per germline, CDR1 DFQATT and CDR2 SNEGSKA (reference sequence). Deletions cut 3 bases from V and 0 bases from J, with 11 bases between. CDR3 coding DNA: TGCAGTGCTAGGGCAGGGGGGTACCAAGAGACCCAGTACTTC. It is translated as CSARAGGYQETQYF.

The gene calls are TRBV3-1 and TRBJ2-2; no clear D. The V end was cut by 1 base, the J end by 0 bases, with 9 bases between. Germline loops: CDR1 LGHDT, CDR2 YNNKEL (reference sequence). The CDR3 length is 16 residues. The CDR3 sequence is CASSQVSVANTGELFF. In nucleotides, the CDR3 is TGTGCCAGCAGCCAAGTCTCGGTAGCGAACACCGGGGAGCTGTTTTTT.

This rearrangement joins TRBV28 to TRBJ1-5; D may be TRBD1 (6 bases). The germline CDR1 and CDR2 sequences are MDHEN and SYDVKM. CDR3 length: 14 amino acids. V was shortened by 8 bases and J by 2 bases, with 13 bases between the two germline ends. The CDR3 loop is CASRWTVGNQPQHF. The CDR3 coding sequence is TGTGCCAGCCGCTGGACAGTCGGCAATCAGCCCCAGCATTTT.

This clonotype was seen ten or more times. The chain recombines TRBV2 with TRBJ1-1; no reliable D call. Trimming stripped 5 bases from V and 8 bases from J, with 15 bases between. Germline V gene data show CDR1 as SNHLY and CDR2 as FYNNEI. CDR3 length equals 13 residues. The CDR3 here is CASSQDVMREAFF. CDR3 DNA: TGTGCCAGCAGTCAGGACGTCATGAGGGAAGCTTTCTTT.

On this clonotype itself: A much larger clone differs from this one at a single base, so this may be a read error. The V call is TRBV6-2 or TRBV6-3, the J call TRBJ2-5; a possible D gene is TRBD2 (5 bases). The germline V gene has CDR1 MNHEY and CDR2 SVGEGT. The CDR3 is 14 amino acids. The CDR3 region is CASSEGSKQESQYF. DNA for the CDR3: TGTGCCAGCAGTGAGGGCAGCAAACAAGAGTCCCAGTACTTC.

This clonotype was counted a few times. The chain is built from TRBV4-1 and TRBJ1-2; D not resolved. Germline V gives CDR1 MGHRA, CDR2 YSYEKL. V shed 1 base and J shed 4 bases, with 4 bases lying between them. The CDR3 loop spans 12 amino acids. For the CDR3, the DNA is TGCGCCAGCAGCCAAGTTCCCTATGGCTACACCTTC. It encodes CASSQVPYGYTF.

Of note for this clonotype: It may be a read error: a sequence one base away is much more abundant. The CDR3 here is CASSLTTGGNYGCTF. Written as DNA, the CDR3 is TGTGCCAGCAGCTTAACGACAGGGGGCAACTATGGCTGCACCTTC. The V call is TRBV7-8, the J call TRBJ1-2; TRBD1 aligns across 10 bases. The CDR3 loop spans 15 amino acids. Germline CDR1 SGHVS, CDR2 FQNEAQ.

The CDR3: CATSRVDAGHTSYEQYF. In nucleotides, the CDR3 is TGTGCCACCAGCAGAGTCGATGCAGGGCACACCTCCTACGAGCAGTACTTC. V usage is TRBV15 and J usage is TRBJ2-7; D might be TRBD1 (5 bases). This CDR3 has 17 residues. The ends were cut back, 1 base at V and 0 bases at J, with 16 bases in the middle. Looked up from germline, CDR1 is LNHNV and CDR2 is YYDKDF (reference sequence).

A note on this clonotype: This could be a read error, since a much larger clone is one nucleotide away. In this CDR3 the conserved last residue, phenylalanine or tryptophan, is missing, so a read error is likely. The chain links TRBV7-2 to TRBJ2-7, with 9 bases that match TRBD2. V was clipped by 2 bases and J by 4 bases; unmatched bases: 6. The CDR3 length is 15 residues. Per germline, CDR1 SGHTA and CDR2 FQGNSA. The CDR3: CASSLPAGGQYEQYL. CDR3 in DNA: TGTGCCAGCAGCTTACCAGCGGGAGGTCAGTACGAGCAGTACCTC.

This clonotype was detected only a few times. The chain recombines TRBV28 with TRBJ1-5; TRBD1 might be the D (6 bases). Looked up from germline, CDR1 is MDHEN and CDR2 is SYDVKM. Trimming shortened V by 6 bases and J by 5 bases, and 11 bases separated the two germline ends. The CDR3 is 13 amino acids. The CDR3 DNA sequence: TGTGCCAGCAGGGACAGACGGTATCAGCCCCAGCATTTT. Its protein product is CASRDRRYQPQHF.

The gene calls are TRBV20-1 and TRBJ2-7; TRBD2 is a possible D gene (5 bases). Trimming shortened V by 0 bases and J by 2 bases, and 23 bases separated the two germline ends. Germline V lookup: CDR1 DFQATT, CDR2 SNEGSKA (reference sequence). CDR3 length: 18 residues. The CDR3 nucleotides read TGCAGTGCTAGAGATTGGGGAGTTGTGGGGTTATCACCCTACGAGCAGTACTTC. As protein: CSARDWGVVGLSPYEQYF.

V gene TRBV19 combines with J gene TRBJ2-1, with D maybe TRBD2 (5 bases). V shed 3 bases and J shed 6 bases, with 12 bases lying between them. The CDR3 is 14 residues long. The V gene's germline CDR1 is LNHDA and CDR2 SQIVND (reference sequence). CDR3 nucleotides: TGTGCCAGTAGTATCACCGGGATATCCAATGAGCAGTTCTTC. As protein: CASSITGISNEQFF.

This clonotype was seen many times. The chain links TRBV10-3 to TRBJ1-2; a weak D match, TRBD1 (5 bases). CDR3 length equals 13 residues. Trimming shortened V by 3 bases and J by 7 bases, and 12 bases separated the two germline ends. Germline V gene sequence: CDR1 ENHRY, CDR2 SYGVKD. CDR3 nucleotide sequence: TGTGCCATCAGTGAAGTTGGGCAGGGTGGCTACACCTTC. Its translation is CAISEVGQGGYTF.

In this sample, this clonotype turned up a few times. The chain has TRBV19 and TRBJ1-1; D gene ambiguous. The CDR3 totals 11 residues. Trimming stripped 4 bases from V and 5 bases from J, with 5 bases between. CDR1 and CDR2 (germline): LNHDA, SQIVND (reference sequence). DNA for the CDR3: TGTGCCAGTAGTAAGAGGACTGAAGCTTTCTTT. It specifies CASSKRTEAFF.

This clonotype was recorded a few times. The V call is TRBV9, the J call TRBJ2-7, with D possibly TRBD1 on 5 matching bases. Germline-derived CDR1 and CDR2 are SGDLS and YYNGEE. CDR3 length: 15 residues. Trimming took 0 bases from V and 2 from J, leaving 12 bases between them. The chain's CDR3 is CASSVEAGPAYEQYF. The CDR3 nucleotides read TGTGCCAGCAGCGTAGAAGCAGGGCCTGCCTACGAGCAGTACTTC.

This clonotype was seen ten or more times. The rearrangement joins TRBV28 to TRBJ2-2; the match to TRBD2 covers 7 bases. Germline CDR1 reads MDHEN; CDR2 reads SYDVKM. The junction had 19 bases not matched to a gene; V was cut back by 5 bases and J by 7 bases. The CDR3 contains 18 residues. The CDR3 region has the DNA TGTGCCAGCAGTCCTCCCAGAGCGGGAAGGTCTCAAGGCGGGGAGCTGTTTTTT. It encodes CASSPPRAGRSQGGELFF.

A few counts support this clonotype. V gene TRBV5-5 combines with J gene TRBJ2-7; tentative D call: TRBD2 (5 bases). V was trimmed by 1 base and J by 2 bases, leaving 13 bases between them. Germline-derived CDR1 and CDR2 are SGHKS and YYEKEE (reference sequence). The CDR3 runs to 15 residues. For the CDR3, the DNA is TGTGCCAGCAGCTTGATGTTTACTAGTCCCTACGAGCAGTACTTC. As protein: CASSLMFTSPYEQYF.

This clonotype was seen at least ten times. V gene TRBV29-1 combines with J gene TRBJ2-5; TRBD2 agrees at 8 bases. This CDR3 region has 11 residues. Germline CDR1 SQVTM, CDR2 ANQGSEA. V dropped 8 bases and J dropped 4; count of bases not matched to a gene: 3. The DNA of the CDR3 is TGCAGCACGGGACTAGGAGAGACCCAGTACTTC. Translated: CSTGLGETQYF.

In this sample, this clonotype turned up many times. The chain recombines TRBV28 with TRBJ1-5, with D possibly being TRBD1 (5 bases). Germline CDR1 is MDHEN and CDR2 is SYDVKM. With 2 bases removed from V and 7 bases from J, the gap between germline ends came to 15 bases. The CDR3 has 15 residues. CDR3 DNA sequence: TGTGCCAGCAGTTTAATGGGGGAAACAAGGCAGCCCCAGCATTTT. Residues: CASSLMGETRQPQHF.

This clonotype was observed a few times. The chain employs TRBV11-2 and TRBJ2-7; D could derive from TRBD1 or TRBD2 (6 bases each). The germline V and J ends were trimmed by 3 bases and 1 base, with 19 bases remaining between them. The CDR3 contains 17 residues. Germline V gene data show CDR1 as SGHAT and CDR2 as FQNNGV. The CDR3 is CASSLAGLGGGSYEQYF. The CDR3 region has the DNA TGTGCCAGCAGCTTGGCCGGCTTAGGAGGGGGATCCTACGAGCAGTACTTC.

The V call is TRBV7-3, the J call TRBJ2-7; tentatively, D is TRBD2 (5 bases). Trimming removed 5 bases at V and 0 bases at J, with 14 bases between. This CDR3 contains 15 residues. Germline loops: CDR1 SGHTA, CDR2 FQGTGA. CDR3 coding DNA: TGTGCCAGCAGCCTACGTGAGGGCGTCTCCTACGAGCAGTACTTC. This sequence encodes CASSLREGVSYEQYF.

This clonotype was detected a few times. The chain is built from TRBV5-1 and TRBJ2-7, with D uncertain. The V and J ends lost 4 bases and 2 bases respectively, with 13 bases between them. Germline loops: CDR1 SGHRS, CDR2 YFSETQ. This CDR3 contains 14 residues. CDR3 bases: TGCGCCAGCAGCAATTCTGGCGGAGCCTACGAGCAGTACTTC. This codes for CASSNSGGAYEQYF. Supplemented by reference TRBV5-1 and TRBJ2-7, the full variable domain reads KAGVTQTPRYLIKTRGQQVTLSCSPISGHRSVSWYQQTPGQGLQFLFEYFSETQRNKGNFPGRFSGRQFSNSRSEMNVSTLELGDSALYLCASSNSGGAYEQYFGPGTRLTVT.

The chain uses TRBV7-9 and TRBJ1-5; D is uncertain. CDR3 size: 13 residues. V was trimmed by 1 base and J by 5 bases, leaving 6 bases between them. CDR1 and CDR2 (germline): SEHNR, FQNEAQ (reference sequence). The CDR3 bases are TGTGCCAGCAGCTTAGGGGTCTATCAGCCCCAGCATTTT. This codes for CASSLGVYQPQHF.

This clonotype was recorded at least ten times. This chain connects TRBV12-3 or TRBV12-4 to TRBJ2-2; tentative D call: TRBD1 (6 bases). This CDR3 contains 15 residues. The V and J ends lost 7 bases and 0 bases respectively, with 12 bases between them. For the CDR3, the DNA is TGTGCCAGCACCGTCCGGACAGCGAACACCGGGGAGCTGTTTTTT. This gives the protein CASTVRTANTGELFF.